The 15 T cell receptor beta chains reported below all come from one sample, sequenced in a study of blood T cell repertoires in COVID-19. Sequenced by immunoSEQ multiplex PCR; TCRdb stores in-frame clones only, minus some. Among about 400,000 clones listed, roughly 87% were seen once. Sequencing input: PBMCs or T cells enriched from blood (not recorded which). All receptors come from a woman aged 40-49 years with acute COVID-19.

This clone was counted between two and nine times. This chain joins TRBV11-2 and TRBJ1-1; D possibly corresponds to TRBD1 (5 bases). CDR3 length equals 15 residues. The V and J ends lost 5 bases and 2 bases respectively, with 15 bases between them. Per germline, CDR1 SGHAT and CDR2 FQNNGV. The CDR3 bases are TGTGCCAGCAGCCTCTGGGGGGACCGCAACACTGAAGCTTTCTTT. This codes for CASSLWGDRNTEAFF.

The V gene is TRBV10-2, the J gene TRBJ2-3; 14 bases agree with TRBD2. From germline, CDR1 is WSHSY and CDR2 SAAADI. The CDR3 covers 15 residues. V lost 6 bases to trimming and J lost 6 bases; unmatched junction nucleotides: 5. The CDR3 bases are TGCGCCAGCAGGGAGACTAGCGGGGGGGTGGATACGCAGTATTTT. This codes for CASRETSGGVDTQYF.

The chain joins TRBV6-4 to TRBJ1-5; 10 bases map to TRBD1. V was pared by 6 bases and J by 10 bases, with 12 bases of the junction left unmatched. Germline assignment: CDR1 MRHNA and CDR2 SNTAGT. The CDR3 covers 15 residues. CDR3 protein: CASSGKRTGGHPQHF. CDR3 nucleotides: TGTGCCAGCAGCGGTAAACGGACAGGGGGGCACCCCCAGCATTTT.

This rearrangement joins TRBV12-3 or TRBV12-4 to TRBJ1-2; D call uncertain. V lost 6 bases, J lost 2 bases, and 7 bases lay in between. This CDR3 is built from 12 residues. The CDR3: CASSLQNYGYTF. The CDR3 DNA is TGTGCCAGCAGCTTACAGAACTATGGCTACACCTTC.

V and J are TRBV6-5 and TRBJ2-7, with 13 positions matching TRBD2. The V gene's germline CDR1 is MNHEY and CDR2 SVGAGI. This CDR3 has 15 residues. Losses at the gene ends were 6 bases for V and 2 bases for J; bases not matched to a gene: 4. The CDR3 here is CASSQGLAGPYEQYF. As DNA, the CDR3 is TGTGCCAGCAGCCAGGGACTAGCGGGGCCCTACGAGCAGTACTTC.

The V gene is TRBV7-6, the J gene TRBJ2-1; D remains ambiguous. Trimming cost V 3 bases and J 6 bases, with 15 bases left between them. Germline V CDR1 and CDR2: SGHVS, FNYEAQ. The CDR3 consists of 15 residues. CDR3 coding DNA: TGTGCCAGCAGCTTTTGGGCCGCCCTGGGCAATGAGCAGTTCTTC. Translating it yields CASSFWAALGNEQFF.

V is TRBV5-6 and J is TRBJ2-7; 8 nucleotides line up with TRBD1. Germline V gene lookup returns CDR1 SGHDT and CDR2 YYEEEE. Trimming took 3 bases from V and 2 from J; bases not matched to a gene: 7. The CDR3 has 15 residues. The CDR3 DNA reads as TGTGCCAGCAGCTGGGGGACAGGTCAAACCTACGAGCAGTACTTC. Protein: CASSWGTGQTYEQYF.

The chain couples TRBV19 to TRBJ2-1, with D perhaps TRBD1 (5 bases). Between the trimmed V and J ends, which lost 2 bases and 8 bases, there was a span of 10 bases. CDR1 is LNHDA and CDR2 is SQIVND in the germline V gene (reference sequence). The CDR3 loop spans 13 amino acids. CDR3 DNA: TGTGCCAGTAGTATAACCCCAGGGTATGAGCAGTTCTTC. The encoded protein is CASSITPGYEQFF. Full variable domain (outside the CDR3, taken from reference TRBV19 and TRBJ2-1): DGGITQSPKYLFRKEGQNVTLSCEQNLNHDAMYWYRQDPGQGLRLIYYSQIVNDFQKGDIAEGYSVSREKKESFPLTVTSAQKNPTAFYLCASSITPGYEQFFGPGTRLTVL.

In DNA form, the CDR3 reads TGTGCCACCAGCAGAGATCTATGGGACATCGGGGAAAAACTGTTTTTT. Its protein is CATSRDLWDIGEKLFF. The chain is built from TRBV15 and TRBJ1-4; TRBD1 might be the D (6 bases). The V end lost 0 bases, the J end lost 8 bases, and 16 bases lay between the germline ends. The CDR3 length is 16 residues. The germline CDR1 and CDR2 sequences are LNHNV and YYDKDF (reference sequence).

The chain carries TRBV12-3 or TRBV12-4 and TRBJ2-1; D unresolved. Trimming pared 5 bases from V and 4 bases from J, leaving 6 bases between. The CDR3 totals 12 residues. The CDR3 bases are TGTGCCAGCAGTGGGCAGTACAATGAGCAGTTCTTC. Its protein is CASSGQYNEQFF.

CDR3 amino acids: CASVTTGRETEAFF. The CDR3 bases are TGTGCCAGCGTGACTACAGGGAGGGAAACTGAAGCTTTCTTT. The rearrangement joins TRBV25-1 to TRBJ1-1; weak D call: TRBD1 (6 bases). The germline gives CDR1 MGHDK, CDR2 SYGVNS. The CDR3 length is 14 residues. Trimming took off 8 bases at V and 5 bases at J, with 18 bases between the two ends.

This CDR3 reads CASTLQETQYF. CDR3 coding DNA: TGTGCCAGTACCCTACAAGAGACCCAGTACTTC. The chain carries TRBV28 and TRBJ2-5; D is unresolved. This CDR3 has 11 residues. V lost 9 bases and J lost 2, with 7 bases in between. Germline CDR1 MDHEN, CDR2 SYDVKM.

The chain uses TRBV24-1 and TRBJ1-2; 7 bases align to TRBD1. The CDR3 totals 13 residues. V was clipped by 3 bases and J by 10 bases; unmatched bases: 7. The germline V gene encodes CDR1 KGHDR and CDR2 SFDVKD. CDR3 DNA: TGTGCCACCAGTGATCGACAGGGTGTGGACTACACCTTC. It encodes CATSDRQGVDYTF.

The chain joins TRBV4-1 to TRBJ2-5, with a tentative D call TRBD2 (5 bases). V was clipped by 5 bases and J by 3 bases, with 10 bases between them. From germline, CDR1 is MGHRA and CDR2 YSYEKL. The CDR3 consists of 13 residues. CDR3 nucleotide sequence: TGCGCCAGCAGCACCCCCGGGGAAGAGACCCAGTACTTC. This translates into CASSTPGEETQYF.

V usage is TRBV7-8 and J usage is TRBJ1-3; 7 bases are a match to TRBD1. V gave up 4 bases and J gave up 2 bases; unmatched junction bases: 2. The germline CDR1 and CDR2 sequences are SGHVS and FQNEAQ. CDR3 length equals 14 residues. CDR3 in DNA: TGTGCCAGCAGCTCGACAGGGCCTGGAAACACCATATATTTT. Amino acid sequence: CASSSTGPGNTIYF.